This TCR beta chain came from a study of cytomegalovirus exposure and HLA in healthy donors. PCR involved 60 Vbeta and 13 Jbeta primers. Measured with immunoSEQ multiplex PCR; TCRdb has only the in-frame clones, and not every one. The sample shows about 160,000 clones, 80% to 90% of them seen only once. The CDR3 sequence is 15 residues long. Germline V gene lookup returns CDR1 SGHVS and CDR2 FNYEAQ. V was clipped by 2 bases and J by 4 bases, with 12 bases between them. The rearrangement links TRBV7-6 to TRBJ1-3; D is perhaps TRBD1 (6 bases). This TCR was recovered from a woman between 18 and 29 years old in good health and CMV-seronegative. The sequenced sample consisted of PBMCs. DNA for the CDR3: TGTGCCAGCAGCTTACAGACAGGCATAGGAAACACCATATATTTT. This sequence encodes CASSLQTGIGNTIYF.